The 16 T cell receptor beta chains below were found in one sample sequenced in a study of Graves' ophthalmopathy and Graves' hyperthyroidism. Using RNA transcripts, the TCR beta CDR3 regions were amplified. A first-round RT-PCR used HTBI primers, followed by a second-round multiplex PCR. In TCRdb, the multiplex PCR reads were re-called with MiXCR into one record per CDR3 protein. The data contain hundreds of thousands of distinct CDR3 sequences, approximately 39% of them singletons. Sequencing was carried out using peripheral blood. These receptors were collected from an adult man with Graves' ophthalmopathy.

Many counts were recorded for this clonotype. The chain links TRBV14 to TRBJ1-2, with D perhaps TRBD1 (5 bases). CDR3 length: 16 residues. The germline CDR1 and CDR2 sequences are SGHDN and FVKESK. With 2 bases removed from V and 4 bases from J, the gap between germline ends came to 17 bases. The CDR3 reads CASSQHSAGVIYGYTF. The CDR3 nucleotides read TGTGCCAGCAGCCAACACTCGGCGGGGGTAATCTATGGCTACACCTTC.

Many counts were recorded for this clonotype. V gene TRBV12-3 or TRBV12-4 combines with J gene TRBJ1-2; the match to TRBD1 covers 9 bases. The CDR3 covers 13 residues. V trimming: 6 bases; J trimming: 8 bases; junction bases outside the gene matches: 7. The CDR3 here is CASSQGQGGGYTF. CDR3 DNA: TGTGCCAGCAGCCAGGGACAGGGCGGGGGCTACACCTTC.

This clonotype was picked up many times. This rearrangement joins TRBV2 to TRBJ1-2; a weak D match, TRBD1 (6 bases). With 6 bases removed from V and 4 bases from J, the gap between germline ends came to 18 bases. The germline V gene has CDR1 SNHLY and CDR2 FYNNEI. The CDR3 runs 15 residues. The CDR3 region is CASRAPDSSFYGYTF. The CDR3 DNA follows: TGTGCCAGCAGGGCTCCGGACAGTTCTTTCTATGGCTACACCTTC.

This clonotype was observed a few times. The genes are TRBV2 and TRBJ2-7; D possibly corresponds to TRBD2 (7 bases). Germline CDR1 and CDR2: SNHLY and FYNNEI. The germline V and J ends were trimmed by 5 bases and 4 bases, with 18 bases remaining between them. The CDR3 spans 15 residues. CDR3 sequence: CASSLRGGHIYEQYF. CDR3 nucleotide sequence: TGTGCCAGCAGTCTCCGCGGGGGACATATTTACGAGCAGTACTTC.

This clonotype was seen only a few times. The rearrangement links TRBV27 to TRBJ1-3; TRBD1 is a possible D gene (6 bases). The CDR3 totals 15 residues. CDR1 MNHEY and CDR2 SMNVEV come from the germline V gene (reference sequence). Trimming left V 3 bases short and J 2 bases short, with 11 bases between. CDR3 DNA: TGTGCCAGCAGTTTTAGGGGGGGAACTGGAAACACCATATATTTT. Its translation: CASSFRGGTGNTIYF.

The chain has TRBV29-1 and TRBJ1-3; 7 positions match TRBD1. The CDR3 is 13 amino acids. Per germline, CDR1 SQVTM and CDR2 ANQGSEA. The ends lost 5 bases at V and 0 bases at J; junction bases unmatched: 1. The CDR3 loop is CSVRTGSGNTIYF. CDR3 nucleotide sequence: TGCAGCGTTAGGACAGGCTCTGGAAACACCATATATTTT.

About this clonotype: A much larger clone lies a single base off, so this may be a read error. The rearrangement links TRBV10-3 to TRBJ1-2; D call uncertain. CDR3 length: 13 amino acids. V was trimmed by 5 bases and J by 4 bases, leaving 11 bases between them. The germline V gene encodes CDR1 ENHRY and CDR2 SYGVKD. The CDR3 DNA reads as TGTGCCATCAGTCCTGGGTCGAGCTATGGCTACACCTTC. Its protein product is CAISPGSSYGYTF.

This clonotype came up a few times. The rearrangement joins TRBV12-5 to TRBJ1-2, with a possible D match to TRBD1 (6 bases). The ends were cut back, 6 bases at V and 2 bases at J, with 10 bases in the middle. The CDR3 is 13 residues long. CDR1 and CDR2 from the germline V gene are LGHNT and FRNRAP. As DNA, the CDR3 is TGTGCTAGTGGATCCCAGGGGAACTATGGCTACACCTTC. It encodes CASGSQGNYGYTF.

The CDR3 here is CASSQARANTEAFF. The DNA for the CDR3 is TGTGCCAGCAGCCAAGCGAGGGCGAACACTGAAGCTTTCTTT. V is TRBV4-2 and J is TRBJ1-1; D unresolved. The CDR3 consists of 14 residues. From germline, CDR1 is LGHNA and CDR2 YNFKEQ. Trimming took off 1 base at V and 1 base at J, with 7 bases between the two ends.

The table lists this clonotype with many counts. The genes are TRBV7-8 and TRBJ1-2, with D possibly being TRBD1 (6 bases). The CDR3 consists of 14 residues. The V gene's germline CDR1 is SGHVS and CDR2 FQNEAQ. V dropped 4 bases and J dropped 10 bases, with 19 bases sitting between them. The CDR3 sequence: CASSSISGTRDYTF. CDR3 coding DNA: TGTGCCAGCAGCTCCATTTCCGGGACAAGAGACTACACCTTC.

The chain combines TRBV15 with TRBJ2-7; D may be TRBD2 (5 bases). Trimming pared 3 bases from V and 6 bases from J, leaving 15 bases between. Germline V CDR1 and CDR2: LNHNV, YYDKDF (reference sequence). The CDR3 runs 14 residues. Here the CDR3 reads CATSSSTGIGEQYF. CDR3 nucleotide sequence: TGTGCCACCAGCAGCTCAACCGGGATTGGCGAGCAGTACTTC. The full variable domain, with the rest looked up from reference TRBV15 and TRBJ2-7, is DAMVIQNPRYQVTQFGKPVTLSCSQTLNHNVMYWYQQKSSQAPKLLFHYYDKDFNNEADTPDNFQSRRPNTSFCFLDIRSPGLGDTAMYLCATSSSTGIGEQYFGPGTRLTVT.

V is TRBV7-9 and J is TRBJ2-5; D is ambiguous. CDR1 is SEHNR and CDR2 is FQNEAQ in the germline V gene (reference sequence). V was clipped by 8 bases and J by 2 bases, with 18 bases between them. The CDR3 extends over 15 amino acids. CDR3 DNA sequence: TGTGCCAGCTCACCCATGTCCGGCGGACAAGAGACCCAGTACTTC. Amino acid sequence: CASSPMSGGQETQYF.

The genes are TRBV29-1 and TRBJ2-7; TRBD2 agrees at 10 bases. V shed 8 bases, J shed 9 bases, and the junction held 19 bases outside the gene matches. The V gene's germline CDR1 is SQVTM and CDR2 ANQGSEA. CDR3 size: 15 residues. The DNA of the CDR3 is TGCAGCTTCGGGACAGCGGGGGGGACCACTACGAGGCAGTACTTC. This codes for CSFGTAGGTTTRQYF.

This clonotype showed up many times. This sequence joins TRBV25-1 and TRBJ1-4; D is uncertain. CDR1 MGHDK and CDR2 SYGVNS come from the germline V gene. V was clipped by 3 bases and J by 8 bases, with 16 bases between them. The CDR3 consists of 15 residues. The CDR3 protein is CASSERKGRGEKLFF. CDR3 in DNA: TGTGCCAGCAGTGAGAGGAAAGGCAGAGGGGAAAAACTGTTTTTT.

The V gene is TRBV7-2, the J gene TRBJ2-7; D is perhaps TRBD2 (6 bases). V lost 6 bases to trimming and J lost 4 bases, with 16 bases between them. The CDR3 is 14 residues long. In germline, CDR1 is SGHTA, CDR2 FQGNSA. The CDR3 reads CASSPGTQVYEQYF. For the CDR3, the DNA is TGTGCCAGCAGTCCCGGGACTCAGGTATACGAGCAGTACTTC.

A single count supports this clonotype. This could be a read error, since a much larger clone is one nucleotide away. The chain couples TRBV7-2 to TRBJ2-7; D assignment may be TRBD1 or TRBD2 (6 bases each). The germline V gene has CDR1 SGHTA and CDR2 FQGNSA. This CDR3 spans 16 amino acids. The CDR3 nucleotides are TGCGCCAGCAGGGCGGGACTGGACAGCTGTTTCTACGAGCAGTACTTC. Its protein is CASRAGLDSCFYEQYF.